The entry below describes one TCR beta chain. This CDR3 has 11 residues. Data came from immunoSEQ multiplex PCR; TCRdb stores just in-frame clones and leaves some out. The table shows tens of thousands of clones, with around 94% occurring only once. This entry comes from a study of T cell changes during pregnancy in multiple sclerosis. V is TRBV21-1 and J is TRBJ2-7; TRBD2, as called in the table, went unchecked against the DNA. TRBV21-1 is a pseudogene. This specimen was peripheral blood, taken in the third trimester of pregnancy. This receptor was identified in a female donor in good health, enrolled as a control in a pregnancy study. The CDR3 region has the DNA TGTGCCAAGGTGGGAGGTTACGAGCAGTACTTC. Translating gives CAKVGGYEQYF.